The 31 T cell receptor beta chains below come from one sample, sequenced in a study of CD8 T cells in ankylosing spondylitis. General study results and limits: Within ankylosing spondylitis blood, a TCR beta motif made up of eight highly homologous variants appeared to be characteristic.

TCRdb recomputed calls from the 5' RACE reads with MiXCR, one row per CDR3 protein. The table shows roughly 700,000 distinct CDR3 sequences, with around a fifth occurring only once. Their recognized antigens are unknown. Sequenced: blood, either unsorted or a sorted T cell fraction (not recorded which). The receptors stem from a male donor with ankylosing spondylitis.

There are a few counts of this clonotype. The rearrangement joins TRBV5-1 to TRBJ1-2; D is unresolved. CDR3 length: 14 amino acids. Germline-derived CDR1 and CDR2 are SGHRS and YFSETQ. V was shortened by 1 base and J by 4 bases, with 11 bases between the two germline ends. CDR3 coding DNA: TGCGCCAGCAGCTTGACAGTCGGGGTCTATGGCTACACCTTC. Its protein product is CASSLTVGVYGYTF.

This clonotype was counted only a few times. The chain links TRBV25-1 to TRBJ2-5; D unclear. Trimming removed 3 bases from V and 2 bases from J, with 4 bases in between. The germline V gene has CDR1 MGHDK and CDR2 SYGVNS. The CDR3 has 12 residues. The CDR3 loop reads CASSEKQETQYF. In nucleotides, the CDR3 is TGTGCCAGCAGTGAGAAACAAGAGACCCAGTACTTC.

V and J are TRBV4-1 and TRBJ2-7; D is perhaps TRBD1 (5 bases). CDR3 length equals 16 residues. V lost 3 bases to trimming and J lost 2 bases, with 17 bases between them. From germline, CDR1 is MGHRA and CDR2 YSYEKL. CDR3 sequence reads: CASSHPLQGATYEQYF. DNA of the CDR3: TGCGCCAGCAGCCACCCCCTGCAAGGGGCCACCTACGAGCAGTACTTC.

This clonotype has more than one count but fewer than ten. V and J are TRBV5-1 and TRBJ2-7; 9 nucleotides line up with TRBD1. This CDR3 is 15 amino acids long. V shed 2 bases, J shed 2 bases, and the junction held 5 bases outside the gene matches. The germline gives CDR1 SGHRS, CDR2 YFSETQ. The CDR3 sequence is CASSFGQGRPYEQYF. CDR3 sequence (DNA): TGCGCCAGCAGCTTCGGACAGGGGAGGCCCTACGAGCAGTACTTC.

In this sample, this clonotype turned up many times. The chain uses TRBV20-1 and TRBJ1-2; TRBD1 aligns across 8 bases. Germline lookup yields CDR1 DFQATT and CDR2 SNEGSKA (reference sequence). The CDR3 is made up of 12 amino acids. V was pared by 6 bases and J by 7 bases, with 7 bases of the junction left unmatched. CDR3 nucleotides: TGCAGTGCCCGGACAGGGAGTAGTGGCTACACCTTC. Amino acids: CSARTGSSGYTF.

This chain links TRBV29-1 with TRBJ1-4; D is perhaps TRBD1 (5 bases). With 0 bases removed from V and 7 bases from J, the gap between germline ends came to 15 bases. The CDR3 totals 15 residues. Germline CDR1 is SQVTM and CDR2 is ANQGSEA. CDR3 sequence (DNA): TGCAGCGTTGAAGATCCCAGGGAGAGGGGTGAAAAACTGTTTTTT. This gives the protein CSVEDPRERGEKLFF.

The rearrangement uses TRBV15 and TRBJ2-5; 8 bases fit TRBD1. Per the germline V gene, CDR1 is LNHNV and CDR2 is YYDKDF (reference sequence). The V and J ends lost 0 bases and 7 bases, in that order; junction bases with no gene match: 1. The CDR3 contains 13 residues. CDR3 DNA: TGTGCCACCAGCAGAGAACAGGGGGGGACCCAGTACTTC. Translating gives CATSREQGGTQYF.

The chain is built from TRBV20-1 and TRBJ2-1; 16 bases agree with TRBD2. The germline gives CDR1 DFQATT, CDR2 SNEGSKA (reference sequence). The V gene end was trimmed by 1 base and the J gene end by 9 bases; junction bases not matched to a gene: 6. CDR3 length: 16 amino acids. In DNA, the CDR3 is TGCAGTGCTAGAGCACCGGGACTAGCGGGAGGGACTGAGCAGTTCTTC. This encodes CSARAPGLAGGTEQFF.

As DNA, the CDR3 is TGTGCCAGCAGTGTCAAGACAGGGGACACTGAAGCTTTCTTT. It specifies CASSVKTGDTEAFF. This chain uses TRBV2 with TRBJ1-1, with 8 bases that match TRBD1. The germline CDR1 and CDR2 sequences are SNHLY and FYNNEI. The CDR3 has 14 amino acids. The J segment lost 3 bases and the V segment lost 4 bases, leaving 4 bases of the junction unmatched.

This clonotype was detected many times. The genes are TRBV20-1 and TRBJ1-2; no definite D call. V lost 6 bases and J 7 bases, leaving 18 bases between the germline ends. This CDR3 is built from 13 residues. Germline CDR1 is DFQATT and CDR2 is SNEGSKA (reference sequence). The CDR3 reads CSAVPGGKGGYTF. Written as DNA, the CDR3 is TGCAGTGCCGTACCGGGAGGAAAAGGTGGCTACACCTTC.

The J gene is TRBJ1-1, the V gene TRBV20-1; no reliable D call. Per the germline V gene, CDR1 is DFQATT and CDR2 is SNEGSKA (reference sequence). The CDR3 totals 15 residues. V shed 1 base and J shed 1 base, with 13 bases lying between them. This CDR3 is CSARVARGRNTEAFF. In DNA, the CDR3 is TGCAGTGCTAGAGTCGCGCGGGGAAGGAACACTGAAGCTTTCTTT.

This clonotype was seen only a few times. The genes are TRBV6-1 and TRBJ2-5; weak D call: TRBD2 (6 bases). The CDR3 runs 15 residues. Trimming stripped 0 bases from V and 0 bases from J, with 8 bases between. The germline V gene has CDR1 MNHNS and CDR2 SASEGT. The CDR3 region is CASSEARTNQETQYF. DNA for the CDR3: TGTGCCAGCAGTGAAGCGCGGACTAACCAAGAGACCCAGTACTTC.

This clonotype was detected many times. The rearrangement joins TRBV7-2 to TRBJ2-7; D is perhaps TRBD1 or TRBD2 (5 bases each). Germline CDR1 reads SGHTA; CDR2 reads FQGNSA. Trimming cost V 2 bases and J 5 bases, with 16 bases left between them. The CDR3 length is 15 residues. The CDR3 nucleotides are TGTGCCAGCAGCTTACTTGGGGGAGAGAGGAACGAGCAGTACTTC. Amino acids: CASSLLGGERNEQYF. Using reference TRBV7-2 and TRBJ2-7 for the parts outside the CDR3, the full variable domain is GAGVSQSPSNKVTEKGKDVELRCDPISGHTALYWYRQSLGQGLEFLIYFQGNSAPDKSGLPSDRFSAERTGGSVSTLTIQRTQQEDSAVYLCASSLLGGERNEQYFGPGTRLTVT.

The chain is built from TRBV7-9 and TRBJ2-7; the D call may be TRBD1 or TRBD2 (6 bases each). The CDR3 is made up of 15 amino acids. Germline assignment: CDR1 SEHNR and CDR2 FQNEAQ (reference sequence). Trimming stripped 6 bases from V and 7 bases from J, with 22 bases between. CDR3 DNA: TGTGCCAGCAGGCCTCCGGTAGGGGGGAGAGGTGAGCAGTACTTC. Protein: CASRPPVGGRGEQYF.

This rearrangement joins TRBV5-1 to TRBJ1-1, with a tentative D call TRBD1 (6 bases). This CDR3 spans 14 amino acids. Looked up from germline, CDR1 is SGHRS and CDR2 is YFSETQ. V was cut by 4 bases and J by 10 bases, with 20 bases left in between. CDR3: CASSRGADSLGAFF. For the CDR3, the DNA is TGCGCCAGCAGCCGGGGGGCGGACAGCTTGGGAGCTTTCTTT.

The V and J genes are TRBV15 and TRBJ2-5; possibly TRBD1 for D (6 bases). The ends were cut back, 0 bases at V and 3 bases at J, with 20 bases in the middle. The CDR3 has 18 amino acids. CDR1 is LNHNV and CDR2 is YYDKDF in the germline V gene (reference sequence). The CDR3 region is CATSRDPTPRGFEETQYF. The CDR3 DNA reads as TGTGCCACCAGCAGAGACCCAACCCCGAGGGGGTTTGAAGAGACCCAGTACTTC.

This clonotype was seen a handful of times. The chain links TRBV20-1 to TRBJ2-7; D is ambiguous. Germline V lookup: CDR1 DFQATT, CDR2 SNEGSKA (reference sequence). Trimming left V 1 base short and J 4 bases short, with 8 bases between. The length of the CDR3 is 12 residues. CDR3 in amino acids: CSARVPGYEQYF. DNA for the CDR3: TGCAGTGCTAGAGTGCCGGGTTACGAGCAGTACTTC.

This chain uses TRBV29-1 with TRBJ2-1, with 13 bases fitting TRBD2. Germline assignment: CDR1 SQVTM and CDR2 ANQGSEA. This CDR3 is built from 14 residues. The V segment lost 5 bases and the J segment 6 bases; nucleotides outside the gene matches: 4. The CDR3 coding sequence is TGCAGCGTTAACGGACTAGCGGGAGTCAATGAGCAGTTCTTC. It yields the protein CSVNGLAGVNEQFF.

This clonotype was seen a handful of times. The chain recombines TRBV9 with TRBJ1-6; maybe TRBD1 (5 bases). The germline V gene encodes CDR1 SGDLS and CDR2 YYNGEE. V lost 4 bases and J 7 bases, leaving 12 bases between the germline ends. CDR3 length: 14 amino acids. The CDR3 is CASSPGGLNSPLHF. CDR3 DNA: TGTGCCAGCAGCCCCGGGGGTTTGAATTCACCCCTCCACTTT.

There are a few counts of this clonotype. V is TRBV7-9 and J is TRBJ2-1; D is perhaps TRBD2 (5 bases). The CDR3 sequence is 13 residues long. Deletions cut 5 bases from V and 8 bases from J, with 13 bases between. Germline V CDR1 and CDR2: SEHNR, FQNEAQ (reference sequence). The CDR3 is CASSTSGVDEQFF. DNA of the CDR3: TGTGCCAGCAGCACCTCCGGGGTCGATGAGCAGTTCTTC.

V usage is TRBV7-9 and J usage is TRBJ1-2; no clear D gene. Trimming stripped 3 bases from V and 5 bases from J, with 10 bases between. CDR1 is SEHNR and CDR2 is FQNEAQ in the germline V gene (reference sequence). The CDR3 loop spans 13 amino acids. CDR3 protein: CASSFGQVYGYTF. CDR3 in DNA: TGTGCCAGCAGCTTTGGCCAGGTTTATGGCTACACCTTC.

This clonotype was observed a handful of times. The chain is built from TRBV4-1 and TRBJ1-5; the D gene is possibly TRBD1 (5 bases). The CDR3 runs to 15 residues. Germline loops: CDR1 MGHRA, CDR2 YSYEKL. The V and J ends lost 3 bases and 2 bases respectively, with 11 bases between them. CDR3 sequence reads: CASSQEQVGNQPQHF. The CDR3 region has the DNA TGCGCCAGCAGCCAGGAACAGGTGGGCAATCAGCCCCAGCATTTT.

The V call is TRBV6-5, the J call TRBJ2-1; 10 bases map to TRBD2. V gave up 0 bases and J gave up 9 bases; unmatched junction bases: 5. This CDR3 is built from 15 residues. Germline loops: CDR1 MNHEY, CDR2 SVGAGI. CDR3 amino acids: CASSYSSGGPGEQFF. DNA for the CDR3: TGTGCCAGCAGTTACTCTAGCGGGGGGCCAGGTGAGCAGTTCTTC.

This clonotype was seen more than once but under ten times. This rearrangement joins TRBV20-1 to TRBJ2-7, with TRBD2 matching over 7 bases. With V trimmed by 2 bases and J by 3 bases, 7 bases remained unmatched. CDR1 is DFQATT and CDR2 is SNEGSKA in the germline V gene (reference sequence). The CDR3 spans 14 residues. The CDR3 sequence is CSARPSGLDYEQYF. The CDR3 coding sequence is TGCAGTGCTAGACCTAGCGGTTTAGACTACGAGCAGTACTTC.

The chain has TRBV9 and TRBJ2-7, with D perhaps TRBD1 (5 bases). Germline V gene sequence: CDR1 SGDLS, CDR2 YYNGEE. V gave up 0 bases and J gave up 6 bases, with 16 bases separating them. This CDR3 comprises 15 residues. In DNA, the CDR3 is TGTGCCAGCAGCGTAGGTCGCCAGGGTGTTACCGAGCAGTACTTC. This translates into CASSVGRQGVTEQYF.

The sample holds one count of this clonotype. CDR3 nucleotide sequence: TGTGCCAGCAGCCAAGACTGGAGCTCCTATAACTATGGCTACACCTTC. Translation gives CASSQDWSSYNYGYTF. The rearrangement links TRBV14 to TRBJ1-2; D uncertain. CDR3 size: 16 residues. CDR1 is SGHDN, CDR2 FVKESK, per germline. The germline V and J ends were trimmed by 0 bases and 1 base, with 12 bases remaining between them. The full variable domain, its missing parts supplied by reference TRBV14 and TRBJ1-2, is EAGVTQFPSHSVIEKGQTVTLRCDPISGHDNLYWYRRVMGKEIKFLLHFVKESKQDESGMPNNRFLAERTGGTYSTLKVQPAELEDSGVYFCASSQDWSSYNYGYTFGSGTRLTVV.

This clonotype was observed a handful of times. The V gene is TRBV20-1, the J gene TRBJ2-7, with 10 positions matching TRBD1. Trimming removed 0 bases from V and 6 bases from J; junction bases left unmatched: 8. CDR1 DFQATT and CDR2 SNEGSKA come from the germline V gene (reference sequence). The CDR3 extends over 15 amino acids. The CDR3 protein is CSARDRDRGFSEQYF. In DNA form, the CDR3 reads TGCAGTGCTAGAGATAGGGACAGGGGTTTCAGCGAGCAGTACTTC.

V usage is TRBV30 and J usage is TRBJ2-7, with D possibly TRBD2 on 5 matching bases. Germline V gives CDR1 GTSNPN, CDR2 SVGIG (reference sequence). This CDR3 has 11 amino acids. Trimming cost V 6 bases and J 4 bases, with 10 bases left between them. The CDR3 region has the DNA TGTGCCTGCACCCGGGATTACGAGCAGTACTTC. Its protein is CACTRDYEQYF.

The CDR3 sequence is CASSPMVAGDAEQFF. CDR3 nucleotides: TGTGCCAGCAGCCCGATGGTAGCGGGAGACGCTGAGCAGTTCTTC. V and J are TRBV11-2 and TRBJ2-1; 9 nucleotides agree with TRBD2. The CDR3 sequence is 15 residues long. V gave up 5 bases and J gave up 9 bases; unmatched junction bases: 11. CDR1 SGHAT and CDR2 FQNNGV come from the germline V gene.

V gene TRBV6-1 combines with J gene TRBJ2-7; possibly TRBD1 for D (6 bases). V gave up 4 bases and J gave up 1 base, with 20 bases separating them. The CDR3 is 17 amino acids. Germline V gives CDR1 MNHNS, CDR2 SASEGT. The CDR3 DNA follows: TGTGCCAGCAGTGTTCCCTCCCTTTACAGGGATTCCTACGAGCAGTACTTC. Its translation: CASSVPSLYRDSYEQYF.

This clonotype has just a few counts. The rearrangement joins TRBV5-1 to TRBJ1-2; TRBD1 aligns across 7 bases. The CDR3 sequence is 17 residues long. Germline CDR1 is SGHRS and CDR2 is YFSETQ. V lost 3 bases to trimming and J lost 3 bases; unmatched junction nucleotides: 14. In nucleotides, the CDR3 is TGCGCCAGCAGCTCGGAATACCAGACAGGGAACCACTATGGCTACACCTTC. Translating it yields CASSSEYQTGNHYGYTF. The complete variable domain, with remaining parts taken from reference TRBV5-1 and TRBJ1-2, reads KAGVTQTPRYLIKTRGQQVTLSCSPISGHRSVSWYQQTPGQGLQFLFEYFSETQRNKGNFPGRFSGRQFSNSRSEMNVSTLELGDSALYLCASSSEYQTGNHYGYTFGSGTRLTVV.